The 21 T cell receptor beta chains presented below share a single source sample, sequenced in a study of patients and donors after allogeneic stem cell transplantation. TCRdb independently ran MiXCR on the RT-PCR reads; one entry per CDR3 protein. The table lists about 88,000 distinct CDR3 sequences, about 48% of them singletons. Source material: blood, either unsorted or a sorted T cell fraction (not recorded which). These receptors originate from a human donor who was either an allogeneic HSCT recipient or a stem cell or donor lymphocyte infusion donor (not recorded which). It is not recorded whose cells these are; they may come from a transplant donor.

This clonotype was found a few times. The chain is built from TRBV20-1 and TRBJ1-2; D ambiguous. CDR1 is DFQATT, CDR2 SNEGSKA, per germline (reference sequence). Trimming pared 1 base from V and 0 bases from J, leaving 3 bases between. The CDR3 contains 12 residues. The CDR3 DNA reads TGCAGTGCTAGAGGAGCTAACTATGGCTACACCTTC. Its protein product is CSARGANYGYTF.

The rearrangement links TRBV5-1 to TRBJ2-3; D is unclear. Germline-derived CDR1 and CDR2 are SGHRS and YFSETQ. The CDR3 length is 14 residues. V lost 3 bases, J lost 2 bases, and 10 bases lay in between. CDR3 in amino acids: CASSSLGFTDTQYF. The DNA of the CDR3 is TGCGCCAGCAGCTCGCTGGGTTTCACAGATACGCAGTATTTT.

The chain carries TRBV6-5 and TRBJ1-4; D may be TRBD1 (6 bases). This CDR3 region has 17 residues. Germline V lookup: CDR1 MNHEY, CDR2 SVGAGI. The V and J ends lost 3 bases and 6 bases respectively, with 20 bases between them. DNA for the CDR3: TGTGCCAGCAGTTATGACACCCCACAGGGTATGGATGAAAAACTGTTTTTT. Translation: CASSYDTPQGMDEKLFF.

This chain uses TRBV11-2 with TRBJ2-1; D is ambiguous. This CDR3 spans 15 amino acids. Deletions cut 4 bases from V and 4 bases from J, with 14 bases between. Germline assignment: CDR1 SGHAT and CDR2 FQNNGV. In DNA form, the CDR3 reads TGTGCCAGCAGCTCAACCCAGTTGGGGTACAATGAGCAGTTCTTC. Translation: CASSSTQLGYNEQFF.

This clonotype occurred a few times. This chain uses TRBV21-1 with TRBJ1-1. TRBV21-1 is a documented pseudogene. The CDR3 is 15 amino acids. CDR3: CASDMRPGDNTEAFF. CDR3 nucleotides: TGTGCCAGCGATATGAGGCCTGGGGATAACACTGAAGCTTTCTTT.

V usage is TRBV5-8 and J usage is TRBJ2-7; D is unclear. The CDR3 runs 13 residues. CDR1 SGHTS and CDR2 YDEGEE come from the germline V gene. Trimming cost V 0 bases and J 7 bases, with 11 bases left between them. CDR3 nucleotides: TGTGCCAGCAGCTTGGAGTCTGGGTTGGAGCAGTACTTC. Amino acids: CASSLESGLEQYF.

V is TRBV12-3 or TRBV12-4 and J is TRBJ1-1; D unclear. Trimming took 4 bases from V and 1 from J, leaving 7 bases between them. The CDR3 covers 13 residues. CDR3 in DNA: TGTGCCAGCAGTTCTGCACCGAACACTGAAGCTTTCTTT. This translates into CASSSAPNTEAFF.

The chain couples TRBV5-6 to TRBJ2-1; the D gene is possibly TRBD1 (7 bases). With 5 bases removed from V and 1 base from J, the gap between germline ends came to 28 bases. Germline V CDR1 and CDR2: SGHDT, YYEEEE. CDR3 length: 20 residues. The CDR3 sequence is CASRAYVTGSGLMSYNEQFF. CDR3 coding DNA: TGTGCCAGCAGGGCTTATGTGACAGGGTCGGGACTCATGTCCTACAATGAGCAGTTCTTC.

The chain carries TRBV11-1 and TRBJ1-2; D not resolved. The germline gives CDR1 SGHAT, CDR2 FQDESV (reference sequence). Trimming shortened V by 2 bases and J by 10 bases, and 17 bases separated the two germline ends. The CDR3 covers 14 residues. The CDR3 DNA reads as TGTGCCAGCAGCTTAAATGTTAGGACGCCCTTCTACACCTTC. Amino acid sequence: CASSLNVRTPFYTF.

There are many counts of this clonotype. For the CDR3, the DNA is TGTGCCATCAGCTCAGACCTGGGTGGCTACACCTTC. It yields the protein CAISSDLGGYTF. This chain joins TRBV10-3 and TRBJ1-2; no clear D. The CDR3 covers 12 residues. Trimming pared 6 bases from V and 7 bases from J, leaving 12 bases between. Germline lookup yields CDR1 ENHRY and CDR2 SYGVKD.

The chain joins TRBV10-3 to TRBJ2-7, with TRBD2 as a possible D gene (6 bases). The CDR3 has 15 residues. Trimming took off 5 bases at V and 4 bases at J, with 18 bases between the two ends. The germline gives CDR1 ENHRY, CDR2 SYGVKD. The chain's CDR3 is CAISSRLETEYEQYF. The CDR3 bases are TGTGCCATCAGTTCTCGACTAGAAACGGAATACGAGCAGTACTTC.

In DNA, the CDR3 is TGTGCCAGCAGTTTATTGGCTCTTGAGACCCAGTACTTC. Its translation is CASSLLALETQYF. The chain carries TRBV12-3 or TRBV12-4 and TRBJ2-5; D remains ambiguous. The germline V and J ends were trimmed by 2 bases and 5 bases, with 9 bases remaining between them. The CDR3 is 13 amino acids.

This clonotype has more than one count but fewer than ten. The chain employs TRBV12-3 or TRBV12-4 and TRBJ1-1, with D tentatively TRBD1 (5 bases). V lost 4 bases, J lost 0 bases, and 12 bases lay in between. CDR3 length: 15 amino acids. Written as DNA, the CDR3 is TGTGCCAGCAGTTCACAGGACGGGGTGAACACTGAAGCTTTCTTT. Translated: CASSSQDGVNTEAFF.

The chain links TRBV7-2 to TRBJ2-5; maybe TRBD2 (6 bases). Germline V lookup: CDR1 SGHTA, CDR2 FQGNSA. Trimming took 9 bases from V and 5 from J, leaving 13 bases between them. The CDR3 has 12 amino acids. CDR3 amino acids: CASQGGAETQYF. CDR3 sequence (DNA): TGTGCCAGTCAGGGAGGTGCGGAGACCCAGTACTTC.

This chain joins TRBV27 and TRBJ1-2; tentative D call: TRBD1 (5 bases). Trimming removed 7 bases from V and 0 bases from J, with 12 bases in between. Germline V lookup: CDR1 MNHEY, CDR2 SMNVEV (reference sequence). The CDR3 runs to 14 residues. CDR3 residues: CASKEGSANYGYTF. For the CDR3, the DNA is TGTGCCAGCAAGGAGGGGAGTGCTAACTATGGCTACACCTTC.

The chain has TRBV7-9 and TRBJ2-5; D is ambiguous. Trimming left V 7 bases short and J 2 bases short, with 29 bases between. CDR1 is SEHNR, CDR2 FQNEAQ, per germline (reference sequence). The CDR3 totals 19 residues. CDR3 sequence: CASTSFALRPWGRQETQYF. DNA of the CDR3: TGTGCCAGCACCTCCTTTGCCCTCCGACCCTGGGGTCGGCAAGAGACCCAGTACTTC.

This clonotype was seen just once. The chain combines TRBV24-1 with TRBJ2-3; D remains unclear. This CDR3 spans 15 amino acids. The V gene lost 5 bases and the J gene lost 2 bases, with 13 bases spanning the gap. Germline V gene lookup returns CDR1 KGHDR and CDR2 SFDVKD. The CDR3 loop is CATSAVSLYTDTQYF. The CDR3, as DNA: TGTGCCACCAGTGCAGTAAGCCTATACACAGATACGCAGTATTTT.

The chain is built from TRBV5-6 and TRBJ1-5; 7 bases line up with TRBD1. This CDR3 contains 16 residues. J gave up 4 bases and V 1 base, and 8 bases lay outside the gene matches. From germline, CDR1 is SGHDT and CDR2 YYEEEE. DNA for the CDR3: TGTGCCAGCAGCTTGAGCACCAGGGGGATGAATCAGCCCCAGCATTTT. This codes for CASSLSTRGMNQPQHF.

This clonotype was detected only a few times. The V call is TRBV28, the J call TRBJ1-3; a weak D match, TRBD1 (5 bases). V was pared by 8 bases and J by 0 bases, with 17 bases between. The CDR3 extends over 16 amino acids. Germline lookup yields CDR1 MDHEN and CDR2 SYDVKM. The CDR3 is CASQPGSIDSGNTIYF. CDR3 nucleotides: TGTGCCAGCCAACCAGGGTCTATTGACTCTGGAAACACCATATATTTT.

This clonotype was seen only once. J is TRBJ1-2 and V is TRBV27; D gene uncertain. Per germline, CDR1 MNHEY and CDR2 SMNVEV (reference sequence). The CDR3 contains 14 residues. The V end was cut by 2 bases, the J end by 2 bases, with 9 bases between. CDR3 sequence reads: CASSLRETNYGYTF. The CDR3 nucleotides read TGTGCCAGCAGTTTAAGAGAAACGAACTATGGCTACACCTTC.

This clonotype has a single count. The genes are TRBV9 and TRBJ2-3; D unclear. Germline loops: CDR1 SGDLS, CDR2 YYNGEE. The CDR3 has 14 residues. With 4 bases removed from V and 6 bases from J, the gap between germline ends came to 15 bases. The CDR3 region has the DNA TGTGCCAGCAGCTCCCGACCCCACCCGGATACGCAGTATTTT. It yields the protein CASSSRPHPDTQYF.